The clone carrying this TCR beta chain has just a few counts. This record comes from a study of blood T cells in healthy people across ages. The use of a sample-barcoded 5' primer and a J-beta primer mix characterized a second PCR of about 7 to 12 cycles. MiXCR was run by TCRdb on the 5' RACE reads, yielding one entry per CDR3 protein. The data hold 1.5 million to 2 million distinct CDR3 sequences, with around half observed a single time. Germline CDR1 reads SGHTA; CDR2 reads FQGNSA. V lost 4 bases, J lost 1 base, and 2 bases stayed unmatched. The CDR3 sequence is 15 residues long. Sample: blood. J is TRBJ2-2 and V is TRBV7-2, with 8 bases lining up with TRBD2. The source is a woman aged 40 to 50 in good health. CDR3 sequence (DNA): TGTGCCAGCAGCTCAAGCGGGGGGAACACCGGGGAGCTGTTTTTT. It translates to CASSSSGGNTGELFF.